This passage covers 14 T cell receptor beta chains from one sample sequenced in a study of STAT5B mutations in CD4+ large granular lymphocyte leukemia. The protocol was immunoSEQ multiplex PCR, while the TCRdb copy is restricted to in-frame clones and leaves out a portion. The table has 20,000 to 25,000 clones, 70% to 85% seen once; the top ten hold about 4.2%. The sample was CD4+ T cells from blood buffy coats. These TCRs come from a human donor in good health.

This clone occurred once. The chain employs TRBV28 and TRBJ2-7; tentatively, D is TRBD1 (5 bases). Germline lookup yields CDR1 MDHEN and CDR2 SYDVKM. V lost 2 bases to trimming and J lost 3 bases, with 14 bases between them. This CDR3 comprises 15 residues. In nucleotides, the CDR3 is TGTGCCAGCAGTTTAATGGGGCTCAATCACTACGAGCAGTACTTC. Residues: CASSLMGLNHYEQYF.

The chain recombines TRBV6-4 with TRBJ1-1, with 7 bases lining up with TRBD1. This CDR3 is built from 14 residues. Germline CDR1 MRHNA, CDR2 SNTAGT. With 6 bases clipped from V and 1 base from J, the junction kept 5 bases outside the gene matches. CDR3 sequence: CASRPNRGNTEAFF. For the CDR3, the DNA is TGTGCCAGCAGACCCAACAGGGGGAACACTGAAGCTTTCTTT.

The chain has TRBV5-1 and TRBJ2-5; 7 bases match TRBD1. J gave up 5 bases and V 0 bases, and 7 bases lay outside the gene matches. Germline CDR1 is SGHRS and CDR2 is YFSETQ. The CDR3 has 15 amino acids. CDR3 DNA: TGCGCCAGCAGCTTGGCGCAGGGGGAGTGGGAGACCCAGTACTTC. This gives the protein CASSLAQGEWETQYF.

This clone has only a few counts. The chain recombines TRBV11-1 with TRBJ2-7; maybe TRBD1 (7 bases). Germline V lookup: CDR1 SGHAT, CDR2 FQDESV (reference sequence). The germline V and J ends were trimmed by 6 bases and 3 bases, with 18 bases remaining between them. The CDR3 loop spans 15 amino acids. The DNA of the CDR3 is TGTGCCAGCAGTTTGACGGCGGGACAGAACTACGAGCAGTACTTC. Its translation is CASSLTAGQNYEQYF.

The V call is TRBV15, the J call TRBJ1-4; D remains unclear. Trimming removed 7 bases from V and 1 base from J, with 10 bases in between. The germline CDR1 and CDR2 sequences are LNHNV and YYDKDF (reference sequence). There are 14 residues in the CDR3. The CDR3 nucleotides read TGTGCCACCACGGAACATAGAACTAATGAAAAACTGTTTTTT. Translation gives CATTEHRTNEKLFF.

V and J are TRBV6-4 and TRBJ2-3; D gene uncertain. The CDR3 totals 14 residues. Germline V gene lookup returns CDR1 MRHNA and CDR2 SNTAGT. V was trimmed by 1 base and J by 6 bases, leaving 11 bases between them. The chain's CDR3 is CASSDLGLGDTQYF. The CDR3 nucleotides are TGTGCCAGCAGTGACTTGGGCCTTGGGGATACGCAGTATTTT.

To note about this clone: At one of its ends the junction is not consistent with the germline gene, which may arise from a read error. The V gene is TRBV2, the J gene TRBJ1-2, with D hard to call. This CDR3 is 14 amino acids long. Germline CDR1 is SNHLY and CDR2 is FYNNEI. The CDR3 loop is CASNSNRAFYGYIF. The CDR3 DNA is TGTGCCAGCAACTCAAACCGGGCGTTTTATGGCTACATCTTC.

V is TRBV5-8 and J is TRBJ2-3; D might be TRBD1 or TRBD2, each matching 5 bases. Trimming removed 2 bases from V and 5 bases from J, with 15 bases in between. The germline gives CDR1 SGHTS, CDR2 YDEGEE. The CDR3 has 15 amino acids. CDR3 sequence: CASSLTGPGRDTQYF. The CDR3 coding sequence is TGTGCCAGCAGCTTAACAGGCCCGGGGAGAGATACGCAGTATTTT. The variable domain in full, completed from reference TRBV5-8 and TRBJ2-3, reads EAGVTQSPTHLIKTRGQQATLRCSPISGHTSVYWYQQALGLGLQFLLWYDEGEERNRGNFPPRFSGRQFPNYSSELNVNALELEDSALYLCASSLTGPGRDTQYFGPGTRLTVL.

This chain joins TRBV19 and TRBJ1-1; D gene ambiguous. The CDR3 is 12 residues long. V lost 9 bases, J lost 3 bases, and 11 bases lay in between. Germline CDR1 is LNHDA and CDR2 is SQIVND (reference sequence). CDR3 sequence reads: CASHYRYTEAFF. CDR3 nucleotide sequence: TGTGCCAGCCACTACCGCTACACTGAAGCTTTCTTT.

The J gene is TRBJ1-4, the V gene TRBV19; 7 bases map to TRBD1. The CDR3 extends over 18 amino acids. Germline trimming cut 4 bases from V and 6 bases from J; bases unmatched to any gene: 17. Germline CDR1 LNHDA, CDR2 SQIVND (reference sequence). CDR3 bases: TGTGCCAGTAGTACCGGGACAGTTGGGAGGGGACTGCATGAAAAACTGTTTTTT. It specifies CASSTGTVGRGLHEKLFF.

The CDR3 loop reads CASSTTGTGETQYF. The CDR3 DNA is TGTGCCAGCTCTACCACCGGGACAGGAGAGACCCAGTACTTC. V and J are TRBV18 and TRBJ2-5, with TRBD1 matching over 8 bases. The germline CDR1 and CDR2 sequences are KGHSH and LQKENI. The V gene end was trimmed by 6 bases and the J gene end by 4 bases; junction bases not matched to a gene: 7. CDR3 size: 14 residues.

V gene TRBV5-4 combines with J gene TRBJ2-5; no definite D call. Germline V lookup: CDR1 SGHNT, CDR2 YYREEE (reference sequence). The ends were cut back, 2 bases at V and 3 bases at J, with 11 bases in the middle. This CDR3 spans 14 amino acids. The CDR3 region is CASSLKRTEETQYF. CDR3 DNA: TGTGCCAGCAGCTTAAAGAGGACCGAAGAGACCCAGTACTTC.

This clone has more than one count but fewer than ten. This chain uses TRBV5-5 with TRBJ1-1; the D is unclear. V shed 1 base and J shed 4 bases, with 5 bases lying between them. The CDR3 covers 12 residues. CDR1 and CDR2 from the germline V gene are SGHKS and YYEKEE (reference sequence). The CDR3 sequence: CASSLLGTEAFF. CDR3 DNA: TGTGCCAGCAGCTTGTTGGGCACTGAAGCTTTCTTT.

V is TRBV4-1 and J is TRBJ1-4, with TRBD1 identical over 7 bases. The CDR3 spans 17 residues. V gave up 0 bases and J gave up 5 bases; unmatched junction bases: 9. Per the germline V gene, CDR1 is MGHRA and CDR2 is YSYEKL. The CDR3 reads CASSQDWPGQHNEKLFF. For the CDR3, the DNA is TGCGCCAGCAGCCAAGACTGGCCGGGACAGCACAATGAAAAACTGTTTTTT.